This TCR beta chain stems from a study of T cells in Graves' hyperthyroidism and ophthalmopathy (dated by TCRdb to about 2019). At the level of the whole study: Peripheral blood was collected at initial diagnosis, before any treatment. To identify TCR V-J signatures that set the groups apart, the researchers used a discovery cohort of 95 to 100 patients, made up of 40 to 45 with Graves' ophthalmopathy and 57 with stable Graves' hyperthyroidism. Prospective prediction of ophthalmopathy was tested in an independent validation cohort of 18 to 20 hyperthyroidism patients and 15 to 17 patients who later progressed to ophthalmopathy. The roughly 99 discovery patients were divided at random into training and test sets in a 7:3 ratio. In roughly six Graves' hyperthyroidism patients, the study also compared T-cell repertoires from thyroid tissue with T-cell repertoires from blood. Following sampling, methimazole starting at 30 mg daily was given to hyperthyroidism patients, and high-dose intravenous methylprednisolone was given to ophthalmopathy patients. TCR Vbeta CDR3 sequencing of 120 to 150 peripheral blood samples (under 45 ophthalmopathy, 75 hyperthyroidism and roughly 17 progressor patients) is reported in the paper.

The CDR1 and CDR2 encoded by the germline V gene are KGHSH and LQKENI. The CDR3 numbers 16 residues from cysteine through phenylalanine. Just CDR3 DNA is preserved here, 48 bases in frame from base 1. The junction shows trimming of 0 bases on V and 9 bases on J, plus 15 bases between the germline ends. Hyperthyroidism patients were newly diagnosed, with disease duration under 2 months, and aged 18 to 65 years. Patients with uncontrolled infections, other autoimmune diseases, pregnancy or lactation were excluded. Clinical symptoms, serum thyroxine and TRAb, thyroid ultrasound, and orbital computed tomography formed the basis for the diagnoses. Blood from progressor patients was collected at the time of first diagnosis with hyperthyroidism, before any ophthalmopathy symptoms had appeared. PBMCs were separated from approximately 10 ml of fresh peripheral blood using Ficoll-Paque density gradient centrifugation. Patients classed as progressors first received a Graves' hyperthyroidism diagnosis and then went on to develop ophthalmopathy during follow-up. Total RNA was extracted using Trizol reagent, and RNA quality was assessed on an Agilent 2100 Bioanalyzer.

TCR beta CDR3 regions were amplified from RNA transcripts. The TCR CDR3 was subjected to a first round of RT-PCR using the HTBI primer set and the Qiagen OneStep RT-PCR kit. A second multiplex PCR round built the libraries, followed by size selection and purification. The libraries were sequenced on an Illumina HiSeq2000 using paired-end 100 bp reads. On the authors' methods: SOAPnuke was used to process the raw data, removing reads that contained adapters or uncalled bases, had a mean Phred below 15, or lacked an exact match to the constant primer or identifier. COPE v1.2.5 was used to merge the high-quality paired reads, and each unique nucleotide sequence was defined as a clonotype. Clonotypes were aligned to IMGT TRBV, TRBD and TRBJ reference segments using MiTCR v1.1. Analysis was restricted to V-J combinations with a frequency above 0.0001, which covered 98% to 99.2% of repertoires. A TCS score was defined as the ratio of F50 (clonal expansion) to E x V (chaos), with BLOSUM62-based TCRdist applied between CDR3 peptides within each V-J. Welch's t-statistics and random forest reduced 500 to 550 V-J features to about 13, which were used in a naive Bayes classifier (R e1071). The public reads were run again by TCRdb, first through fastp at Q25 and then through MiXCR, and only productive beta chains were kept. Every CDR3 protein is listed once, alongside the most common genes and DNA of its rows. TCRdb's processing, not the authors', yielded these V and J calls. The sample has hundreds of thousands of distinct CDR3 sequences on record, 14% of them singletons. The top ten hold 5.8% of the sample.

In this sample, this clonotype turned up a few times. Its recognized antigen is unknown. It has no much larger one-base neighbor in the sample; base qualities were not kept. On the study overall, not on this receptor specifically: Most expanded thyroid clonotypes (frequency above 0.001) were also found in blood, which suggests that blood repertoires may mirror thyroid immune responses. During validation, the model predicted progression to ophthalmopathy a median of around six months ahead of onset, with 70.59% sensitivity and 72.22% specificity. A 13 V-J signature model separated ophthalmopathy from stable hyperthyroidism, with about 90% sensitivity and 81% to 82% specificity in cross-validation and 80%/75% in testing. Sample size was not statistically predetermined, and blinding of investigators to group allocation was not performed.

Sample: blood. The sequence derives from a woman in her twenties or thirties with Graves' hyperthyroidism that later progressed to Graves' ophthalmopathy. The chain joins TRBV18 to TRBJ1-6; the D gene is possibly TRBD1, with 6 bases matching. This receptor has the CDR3 CASSPPGGGFGSPLHF. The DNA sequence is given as TGTGCCAGCTCACCACCGGGCGGGGGCTTCGGTTCACCCCTCCACTTT.